This T cell receptor beta chain stems from a study of neurological immune-mediated disorders. TCRdb re-derived calls from the 5' RACE reads in MiXCR, one entry per CDR3 protein. Among about 40,000 distinct CDR3 sequences listed, roughly 2.5% were seen once. This clonotype showed up many times. Germline lookup yields CDR1 DFQATT and CDR2 SNEGSKA (reference sequence). The CDR3 contains 16 residues. Losses at the gene ends were 5 bases for V and 0 bases for J; bases not matched to a gene: 10. The clonotype was recovered from a man in his fifties or sixties with multiple sclerosis. Sequences were obtained from PBMCs. The chain links TRBV20-1 to TRBJ1-3; 7 nucleotides line up with TRBD1. The CDR3 loop is CSARAGGTGSGNTIYF. The CDR3 DNA follows: TGCAGTGCTCGGGCAGGGGGTACCGGCTCTGGAAACACCATATATTTT.